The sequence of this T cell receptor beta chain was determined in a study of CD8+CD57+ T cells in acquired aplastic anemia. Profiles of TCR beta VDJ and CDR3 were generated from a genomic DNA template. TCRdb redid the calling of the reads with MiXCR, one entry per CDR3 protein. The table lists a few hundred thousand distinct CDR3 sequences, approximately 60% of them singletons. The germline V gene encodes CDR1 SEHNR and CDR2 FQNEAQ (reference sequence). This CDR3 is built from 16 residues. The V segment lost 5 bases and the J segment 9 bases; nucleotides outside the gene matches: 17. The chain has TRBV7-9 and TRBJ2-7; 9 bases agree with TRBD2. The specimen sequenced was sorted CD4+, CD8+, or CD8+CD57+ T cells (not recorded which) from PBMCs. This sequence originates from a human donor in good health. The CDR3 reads CASSQDGVAGVRRQYF. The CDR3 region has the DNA TGTGCCAGCAGCCAAGATGGGGTAGCGGGAGTTCGGAGGCAGTACTTC.